This passage covers 23 T cell receptor beta chains from one sample sequenced in a study of Graves' ophthalmopathy and Graves' hyperthyroidism. Amplified material comprised TCR beta CDR3 regions derived from RNA transcripts. After a first-round RT-PCR with HTBI primers, a second-round multiplex PCR was run. TCRdb called the multiplex PCR reads again in MiXCR, with one record for every CDR3 protein. The table lists 600,000 to 700,000 distinct CDR3 sequences, about 38% of them singletons. The material sequenced was peripheral blood. These receptors came from an adult man with Graves' ophthalmopathy.

Ten or more counts support this clonotype. The chain couples TRBV7-9 to TRBJ2-7; no firm D call. Between the trimmed V and J ends, which lost 5 bases and 2 bases, there was a span of 7 bases. Germline CDR1 is SEHNR and CDR2 is FQNEAQ (reference sequence). CDR3 length: 12 amino acids. The CDR3 nucleotides read TGTGCCAGCAGCCGAGAGACCTACGAGCAGTACTTC. Translating gives CASSRETYEQYF.

The V gene is TRBV19, the J gene TRBJ1-3; unclear D gene. Germline V gene sequence: CDR1 LNHDA, CDR2 SQIVND (reference sequence). The V and J ends lost 8 bases and 3 bases respectively, with 14 bases between them. CDR3 length: 14 amino acids. CDR3 sequence: CASAQTGNGNTIYF. The DNA for the CDR3 is TGTGCCAGTGCCCAGACGGGAAATGGAAACACCATATATTTT.

This clonotype appeared a few times. The genes are TRBV5-5 and TRBJ2-2, with D perhaps matching TRBD1 (5 bases). Germline V gene data show CDR1 as SGHKS and CDR2 as YYEKEE (reference sequence). The CDR3 extends over 14 amino acids. V lost 4 bases and J 5 bases, leaving 12 bases between the germline ends. CDR3 residues: CASSQADRTGELFF. The CDR3 DNA sequence: TGTGCCAGCAGCCAGGCTGACAGAACCGGGGAGCTGTTTTTT.

The V and J genes are TRBV5-6 and TRBJ1-1; 7 nucleotides align to TRBD1. J lost 1 base, V lost 4 bases, and 10 bases had no gene match. Germline assignment: CDR1 SGHDT and CDR2 YYEEEE. The CDR3 is 16 amino acids. CDR3 residues: CASSPVGQAKNTEAFF. The CDR3 DNA follows: TGTGCCAGCAGCCCCGTTGGACAGGCAAAGAACACTGAAGCTTTCTTT.

In this sample, this clonotype turned up many times. The genes are TRBV30 and TRBJ2-7, with 11 bases that match TRBD1. The CDR3 extends over 15 amino acids. V shed 4 bases, J shed 5 bases, and the junction held 10 bases outside the gene matches. Germline V gene lookup returns CDR1 GTSNPN and CDR2 SVGIG (reference sequence). The CDR3 protein is CAWTLGQGVRNEQYF. CDR3 DNA sequence: TGTGCCTGGACCCTGGGACAGGGGGTTCGGAACGAGCAGTACTTC.

The V call is TRBV7-9, the J call TRBJ1-1; D unresolved. CDR3 size: 12 residues. V was clipped by 3 bases and J by 9 bases, with 11 bases between them. Germline V gene data show CDR1 as SEHNR and CDR2 as FQNEAQ (reference sequence). CDR3 bases: TGTGCCAGCAGCTTGGCCGGGGATCAAGCTTTCTTT. This translates into CASSLAGDQAFF.

This clonotype was seen more than once but under ten times. The V gene is TRBV5-1, the J gene TRBJ2-2; 7 nucleotides line up with TRBD1. The germline gives CDR1 SGHRS, CDR2 YFSETQ. The trim removed 0 bases at V and 2 bases at J, leaving 10 bases unmatched. The CDR3 runs to 18 residues. The CDR3 loop is CASSLVGQVDINTGELFF. The CDR3 bases are TGCGCCAGCAGCTTGGTAGGACAGGTGGACATTAACACCGGGGAGCTGTTTTTT.

This clonotype was detected ten times or more. The chain employs TRBV15 and TRBJ1-5; no clear D gene. V lost 0 bases and J 8 bases, leaving 8 bases between the germline ends. CDR1 and CDR2 from the germline V gene are LNHNV and YYDKDF (reference sequence). CDR3 length equals 13 residues. CDR3 amino acids: CATSRDQDEPQHF. CDR3 nucleotides: TGTGCCACCAGCAGAGATCAGGATGAGCCCCAGCATTTT.

The V gene is TRBV10-3, the J gene TRBJ2-7, with 10 bases matching TRBD1. The junction had 5 bases not matched to a gene; V was cut back by 0 bases and J by 6 bases. The CDR3 is 15 residues long. Per germline, CDR1 ENHRY and CDR2 SYGVKD. CDR3 sequence (DNA): TGTGCCATCAGTGAGTCGGACAGGGGGTCTGGCGAGCAGTACTTC. Protein sequence: CAISESDRGSGEQYF.

This clonotype was detected ten times or more. This chain joins TRBV15 and TRBJ2-7; the match to TRBD2 covers 7 bases. The trim removed 3 bases at V and 3 bases at J, leaving 5 bases unmatched. The CDR3 is 14 residues long. Germline lookup yields CDR1 LNHNV and CDR2 YYDKDF (reference sequence). The CDR3 reads CATSSGAGVYEQYF. The CDR3 nucleotides read TGTGCCACCAGCAGTGGGGCGGGGGTCTACGAGCAGTACTTC.

This chain links TRBV7-9 with TRBJ2-7; a possible D gene is TRBD2 (6 bases). Germline lookup yields CDR1 SEHNR and CDR2 FQNEAQ (reference sequence). The V gene lost 5 bases and the J gene lost 2 bases, with 19 bases spanning the gap. The CDR3 covers 16 residues. As DNA, the CDR3 is TGTGCCAGCAGCCAAGGACCGGGACCGGGGGCCTACGAGCAGTACTTC. It specifies CASSQGPGPGAYEQYF.

There are many counts of this clonotype. The V gene is TRBV6-2 or TRBV6-3, the J gene TRBJ2-5; 10 bases are shared with TRBD1. V trimming: 5 bases; J trimming: 9 bases; junction bases outside the gene matches: 6. Per the germline V gene, CDR1 is MNHEY and CDR2 is SVGEGT. This CDR3 has 13 amino acids. The CDR3 nucleotides read TGTGCCAGCAGTCAACGGGACAGGGGACCCCAGTACTTC. Amino acid sequence: CASSQRDRGPQYF.

There are many counts of this clonotype. The chain carries TRBV11-1 and TRBJ2-5; D perhaps matches TRBD1 (5 bases). V was shortened by 8 bases and J by 5 bases, with 12 bases between the two germline ends. CDR1 and CDR2 (germline): SGHAT, FQDESV (reference sequence). The CDR3 has 12 amino acids. CDR3 DNA: TGTGCCAGCGGGGCCCGAAGGGAGACCCAGTACTTC. Translation: CASGARRETQYF.

This clonotype has a count of ten or more. The genes are TRBV20-1 and TRBJ2-2, with unresolved D. This CDR3 region has 11 residues. V shed 3 bases and J shed 5 bases, with 4 bases lying between them. Germline V lookup: CDR1 DFQATT, CDR2 SNEGSKA (reference sequence). Here the CDR3 DNA reads TGCAGTGCTAGGAGGACCGGGGAGCTGTTTTTT. This encodes CSARRTGELFF.

This clonotype was seen repeatedly, ten times or more. This chain joins TRBV7-9 and TRBJ2-6, with D unclear. Trimming removed 1 base from V and 0 bases from J, with 4 bases in between. This CDR3 contains 15 residues. Germline CDR1 and CDR2: SEHNR and FQNEAQ (reference sequence). The CDR3 loop is CASSLEASGANVLTF. The CDR3 region has the DNA TGTGCCAGCAGCTTAGAGGCCTCTGGGGCCAACGTCCTGACTTTC.

This clonotype was seen a few times. This chain links TRBV5-1 with TRBJ1-2, with TRBD1 matching 12 bases. This CDR3 has 17 residues. J was trimmed by 1 base and V by 3 bases; bases with no gene match: 7. In germline, CDR1 is SGHRS, CDR2 YFSETQ. The CDR3 region has the DNA TGCGCCAGCAGCTCGGGGGGACAGGGGGCGTTTAACTATGGCTACACCTTC. It is translated as CASSSGGQGAFNYGYTF.

This rearrangement joins TRBV30 to TRBJ1-1, with D tentatively TRBD1 (6 bases). Trimming left V 2 bases short and J 5 bases short, with 9 bases between. The CDR3 covers 12 residues. The germline gives CDR1 GTSNPN, CDR2 SVGIG (reference sequence). CDR3 sequence reads: CAWSRRGTEAFF. The CDR3 nucleotides are TGTGCCTGGAGTAGGAGGGGGACTGAAGCTTTCTTT.

With regard to this clonotype: This may stem from a read error, because a much larger clone lies one nucleotide away. The chain couples TRBV10-3 to TRBJ2-7; D is undetermined. The CDR3 covers 11 residues. Germline V gene sequence: CDR1 ENHRY, CDR2 SYGVKD. The CDR3 DNA reads as TGTGCCATCAGGTCCTCCTACGAGCAGTGCTTC. This codes for CAIRSSYEQCF.

The chain links TRBV7-3 to TRBJ2-5, with D perhaps assigned TRBD1 or TRBD2 (5 bases each). The CDR3 is 15 amino acids. V lost 2 bases and J lost 7, with 17 bases in between. Germline V gene data show CDR1 as SGHTA and CDR2 as FQGTGA. This CDR3 is CASSLSTGRWGTQYF. The DNA of the CDR3 is TGTGCCAGCAGCTTATCGACGGGACGGTGGGGGACCCAGTACTTC.

This clonotype was counted a few times. This rearrangement joins TRBV11-2 to TRBJ2-5, with no clear D. Trimming cost V 3 bases and J 5 bases, with 10 bases left between them. Germline V CDR1 and CDR2: SGHAT, FQNNGV. This CDR3 has 13 residues. CDR3 amino acids: CASSLIDAETQYF. The CDR3 nucleotides are TGTGCCAGCAGCTTGATAGACGCGGAGACCCAGTACTTC.

This clonotype was seen once. The chain couples TRBV2 to TRBJ2-2; D is tentatively TRBD1 or TRBD2 (5 bases each). Germline V CDR1 and CDR2: SNHLY, FYNNEI. This CDR3 comprises 13 residues. Deletions cut 3 bases from V and 7 bases from J, with 9 bases between. The CDR3 spells CASSEVGVGELFF. DNA of the CDR3: TGTGCCAGCAGTGAGGTGGGGGTCGGGGAGCTGTTTTTT.

This clonotype was picked up many times. This rearrangement joins TRBV9 to TRBJ1-1; 7 bases map to TRBD1. Trimming cost V 3 bases and J 5 bases; bases outside gene matches: 7. The germline V gene has CDR1 SGDLS and CDR2 YYNGEE. The CDR3 runs to 14 residues. As DNA, the CDR3 is TGTGCCAGCAGCGGTCAGGGGGATGGTACTGAAGCTTTCTTT. It translates to CASSGQGDGTEAFF.

This clonotype was counted only a few times. The chain employs TRBV4-3 and TRBJ1-2; D is undetermined. Trimming removed 1 base at V and 8 bases at J, with 8 bases between. Germline V gene sequence: CDR1 LGHNA, CDR2 YSLEER. The CDR3 runs to 12 residues. CDR3 region: CASSQGSRGYTF. As DNA, the CDR3 is TGCGCCAGCAGCCAAGGTTCCCGCGGCTACACCTTC.